This T cell receptor beta chain was documented in a study of blood T cell repertoires in COVID-19. Study at large: Sources were T cells, B-cell-depleted T cells, or PBMCs; the material itself was cDNA or gDNA.

Cohorts were assigned according to the clinical history that participants reported. The ends were cut back, 8 bases at V and 7 bases at J, with 24 bases in the middle. CDR3 length: 15 residues. From germline, CDR1 is ENHRY and CDR2 SYGVKD. The data were produced by immunoSEQ multiplex PCR, yet TCRdb's version contains in-frame clones alone and is incomplete. The top ten clones hold 0.6% of a sample with approximately 440,000 clones, around 91% of them seen once. The sample comprised PBMCs or T cells enriched from blood (not recorded which). This receptor was obtained from a young man who had recovered from COVID-19. J is TRBJ2-7 and V is TRBV10-3, with D perhaps matching TRBD1 (6 bases). In nucleotides, the CDR3 is TGTGCCATCCGGTCCGAGGCAGGGGATCCTAGGGAGCAGTACTTC. Protein sequence: CAIRSEAGDPREQYF.